Each of the 29 T cell receptor beta chains below was sequenced from the same sample in a study of cytomegalovirus exposure and HLA in healthy donors. PCR primers comprised 60 Vbeta and 13 Jbeta primers. The method was immunoSEQ multiplex PCR; TCRdb's version includes in-frame clones alone and lacks a portion of them. The sample includes roughly 100,000 clones, more than 65% of them seen just once. Sequencing was done on a sample of PBMCs. These receptors came from a man aged 40-50 years in good health and CMV-seropositive.

The chain joins TRBV5-8 to TRBJ1-5; D might be TRBD1 (5 bases). This CDR3 has 13 residues. The V gene's germline CDR1 is SGHTS and CDR2 YDEGEE. Between the trimmed V and J ends, which lost 4 bases and 7 bases, there was a span of 12 bases. The CDR3 DNA follows: TGTGCCAGCAGCGTAGGGGTGTGGCAGCCCCAGCATTTT. Residues: CASSVGVWQPQHF. Variable domain in full (rest from reference TRBV5-8 and TRBJ1-5): EAGVTQSPTHLIKTRGQQATLRCSPISGHTSVYWYQQALGLGLQFLLWYDEGEERNRGNFPPRFSGRQFPNYSSELNVNALELEDSALYLCASSVGVWQPQHFGDGTRLSIL.

Written as DNA, the CDR3 is TGTGCCAGCAGCACCTGGGACAGGGGGTCGGCTGCTAACTATGGCTACACCTTC. Translated: CASSTWDRGSAANYGYTF. This chain uses TRBV21-1 with TRBJ1-2; TRBD1 is taken as the D call from the table, unchecked against the DNA. TRBV21-1 is marked as a pseudogene. The CDR3 has 18 amino acids.

The chain employs TRBV5-4 and TRBJ2-6; D perhaps matches TRBD1 (5 bases). From germline, CDR1 is SGHNT and CDR2 YYREEE (reference sequence). The germline V and J ends were trimmed by 2 bases and 0 bases, with 12 bases remaining between them. The CDR3 totals 17 residues. The CDR3 reads CASSFPQVSSGANVLTF. CDR3 bases: TGTGCCAGCAGCTTCCCACAGGTTTCCTCTGGGGCCAACGTCCTGACTTTC.

This chain uses TRBV9 with TRBJ2-6, with 11 bases that match TRBD1. CDR1 is SGDLS, CDR2 YYNGEE, per germline. The length of the CDR3 is 20 residues. J was trimmed by 3 bases and V by 4 bases; bases with no gene match: 15. The chain's CDR3 is CASSPRHRDRGVFGANVLTF. CDR3 coding DNA: TGTGCCAGCAGCCCAAGGCACCGGGACAGGGGGGTTTTTGGGGCCAACGTCCTGACTTTC.

This rearrangement joins TRBV7-2 to TRBJ2-1, with D perhaps TRBD2 (5 bases). Germline V gene lookup returns CDR1 SGHTA and CDR2 FQGNSA. Between the trimmed V and J ends, which lost 5 bases and 4 bases, there was a span of 18 bases. This CDR3 comprises 16 residues. The CDR3 coding sequence is TGTGCCAGCAGCCGCAACCCGGGGAGTGGATACAATGAGCAGTTCTTC. It yields the protein CASSRNPGSGYNEQFF.

The chain joins TRBV6-5 to TRBJ2-3; 7 bases are a match to TRBD2. Trimming at V came to 6 bases and at J to 0 bases, leaving 3 bases not matched to a gene. Germline CDR1 MNHEY, CDR2 SVGAGI. The CDR3 extends over 14 amino acids. CDR3 sequence reads: CASRPGGSTDTQYF. The CDR3 DNA follows: TGTGCCAGCAGACCCGGGGGGAGCACAGATACGCAGTATTTT.

The V call is TRBV5-1, the J call TRBJ2-1, with 8 bases aligning to TRBD2. CDR1 is SGHRS, CDR2 YFSETQ, per germline. This CDR3 region has 17 residues. Germline trimming cut 3 bases from V and 1 base from J; bases unmatched to any gene: 9. In DNA, the CDR3 is TGCGCCAGCAGCTCCCGGGGGAGCGGGGGTTCCTACAATGAGCAGTTCTTC. It yields the protein CASSSRGSGGSYNEQFF.

The chain has TRBV18 and TRBJ1-1, with 12 bases fitting TRBD1. The ends lost 5 bases at V and 4 bases at J; junction bases unmatched: 11. The CDR3 is 17 residues long. Per germline, CDR1 KGHSH and CDR2 LQKENI. The CDR3 region has the DNA TGTGCCAGCTCAGCCGGGACAGGGGGCGGCAGGGTCACTGAAGCTTTCTTT. It translates to CASSAGTGGGRVTEAFF.

The gene calls are TRBV5-1 and TRBJ2-3; D unresolved. V was pared by 4 bases and J by 2 bases, with 17 bases between. Germline V CDR1 and CDR2: SGHRS, YFSETQ. This CDR3 has 16 amino acids. The CDR3 nucleotides read TGCGCCAGCAGCCATCCAGCAATTGGGCCCACAGATACGCAGTATTTT. Residues: CASSHPAIGPTDTQYF.

The chain couples TRBV28 to TRBJ1-2, with D possibly matching TRBD1 (5 bases). The length of the CDR3 is 13 residues. V was shortened by 6 bases and J by 4 bases, with 12 bases between the two germline ends. Germline-derived CDR1 and CDR2 are MDHEN and SYDVKM. CDR3 in DNA: TGTGCCAGCAGAGCCTTAGACAGCTATGGCTACACCTTC. This sequence encodes CASRALDSYGYTF.

The chain employs TRBV9 and TRBJ2-5; a weak D match, TRBD1 (5 bases). V lost 4 bases and J lost 2, with 15 bases in between. Germline lookup yields CDR1 SGDLS and CDR2 YYNGEE. The CDR3 is 15 amino acids. CDR3 nucleotide sequence: TGTGCCAGCAGCCTGGGGCTAATCCAACAAGAGACCCAGTACTTC. It is translated as CASSLGLIQQETQYF.

The J gene is TRBJ2-6, the V gene TRBV15; 9 nucleotides line up with TRBD2. CDR1 and CDR2 from the germline V gene are LNHNV and YYDKDF (reference sequence). This CDR3 comprises 21 residues. J gave up 3 bases and V 5 bases, and 20 bases lay outside the gene matches. CDR3 sequence (DNA): TGTGCCACCAGCGGTGGACCCCGTAGGGGGCGGGAGGGCCTTGGGGCCAACGTCCTGACTTTC. Protein product: CATSGGPRRGREGLGANVLTF.

This chain joins TRBV5-1 and TRBJ2-7; the match to TRBD2 covers 16 bases. V lost 4 bases to trimming and J lost 6 bases; unmatched junction nucleotides: 4. The CDR3 loop spans 15 amino acids. Germline lookup yields CDR1 SGHRS and CDR2 YFSETQ. The CDR3 sequence is CASSPGLAGGLEQYF. CDR3 nucleotides: TGCGCCAGCAGCCCGGGACTAGCGGGAGGGCTCGAGCAGTACTTC.

The V and J genes are TRBV9 and TRBJ2-7; 8 bases line up with TRBD1. This CDR3 region has 14 residues. Germline CDR1 is SGDLS and CDR2 is YYNGEE. The V and J ends lost 3 bases and 3 bases, in that order; junction bases with no gene match: 5. In DNA form, the CDR3 reads TGTGCCAGCAGCGCGGGACAGGCCGACTACGAGCAGTACTTC. This codes for CASSAGQADYEQYF.

The rearrangement joins TRBV7-3 to TRBJ2-7; possibly TRBD2 for D (6 bases). The CDR3 contains 15 residues. V was trimmed by 2 bases and J by 3 bases, leaving 14 bases between them. Per the germline V gene, CDR1 is SGHTA and CDR2 is FQGTGA. The CDR3 DNA sequence: TGTGCCAGCAGCTTATTTCCTAGCGCGCTCTACGAGCAGTACTTC. Its protein product is CASSLFPSALYEQYF.

The CDR3 DNA is TGTGCCAGCAGCTTCAGCAGGTCCTCGGGGGGCTACACCTTC. This sequence encodes CASSFSRSSGGYTF. The V and J genes are TRBV7-8 and TRBJ1-2; D ambiguous. Trimming took off 3 bases at V and 8 bases at J, with 16 bases between the two ends. From germline, CDR1 is SGHVS and CDR2 FQNEAQ. The CDR3 is made up of 14 amino acids.

The chain has TRBV21-1 and TRBJ1-5. TRBV21-1 is a documented pseudogene. CDR3 size: 21 residues. CDR3 in DNA: TGTGCCAGCAGCAAAGTTTCCCGGGGAGGGGACGGATTTTATAGCAATCAGCCCCAGCATTTT. This gives the protein CASSKVSRGGDGFYSNQPQHF.

This clone appeared a few times. This chain links TRBV29-1 with TRBJ1-1, with unresolved D. Trimming left V 6 bases short and J 0 bases short, with 14 bases between. The germline CDR1 and CDR2 sequences are SQVTM and ANQGSEA. The CDR3 covers 14 residues. CDR3 loop: CSVGETLMNTEAFF. CDR3 coding DNA: TGCAGCGTGGGTGAGACTCTCATGAACACTGAAGCTTTCTTT.

The rearrangement joins TRBV7-2 to TRBJ2-5; D not certain. CDR3 length equals 14 residues. The ends were cut back, 1 base at V and 2 bases at J, with 8 bases in the middle. CDR1 is SGHTA, CDR2 FQGNSA, per germline. The CDR3 sequence: CASSLVSSQETQYF. The CDR3 DNA is TGTGCCAGCAGCTTAGTTAGCAGTCAAGAGACCCAGTACTTC.

V gene TRBV9 combines with J gene TRBJ2-3; D gene uncertain. Trimming removed 0 bases from V and 0 bases from J, with 11 bases in between. This CDR3 has 16 residues. The germline V gene has CDR1 SGDLS and CDR2 YYNGEE. The CDR3 bases are TGTGCCAGCAGCGTAGAACTGAAAACTAGCACAGATACGCAGTATTTT. Translation: CASSVELKTSTDTQYF.

This sequence joins TRBV18 and TRBJ2-7; 10 nucleotides align to TRBD1. This CDR3 region has 14 residues. V lost 3 bases to trimming and J lost 2 bases; unmatched junction nucleotides: 1. Germline lookup yields CDR1 KGHSH and CDR2 LQKENI. The CDR3 here is CASSPGTGAYEQYF. The CDR3 bases are TGTGCCAGCTCACCTGGGACAGGGGCCTACGAGCAGTACTTC. The complete variable domain, with remaining parts taken from reference TRBV18 and TRBJ2-7, reads NAGVMQNPRHLVRRRGQEARLRCSPMKGHSHVYWYRQLPEEGLKFMVYLQKENIIDESGMPKERFSAEFPKEGPSILRIQQVVRGDSAAYFCASSPGTGAYEQYFGPGTRLTVT.

This chain joins TRBV21-1 and TRBJ1-2. TRBV21-1 is a pseudogene. The CDR3 totals 13 residues. CDR3 amino acids: CASSKRGNYGYTF. CDR3 DNA sequence: TGTGCCAGCAGCAAACGGGGGAACTATGGCTACACCTTC.

V is TRBV9 and J is TRBJ2-1, with 7 bases fitting TRBD1. Germline V gives CDR1 SGDLS, CDR2 YYNGEE. Trimming took 0 bases from V and 0 from J; bases not matched to a gene: 12. The CDR3 is 19 amino acids. The CDR3 reads CASSVEGASGLRSYNEQFF. Written as DNA, the CDR3 is TGTGCCAGCAGCGTAGAGGGGGCCAGCGGCCTGCGCTCCTACAATGAGCAGTTCTTC.

The V and J genes are TRBV4-3 and TRBJ2-3; 10 nucleotides match TRBD2. V lost 0 bases, J lost 0 bases, and 9 bases stayed unmatched. Germline V CDR1 and CDR2: LGHNA, YSLEER. There are 19 residues in the CDR3. In DNA form, the CDR3 reads TGCGCCAGCAGCCAAGACGCCGGGACTAGCGCCACTAGCACAGATACGCAGTATTTT. Its protein product is CASSQDAGTSATSTDTQYF.

This chain uses TRBV28 with TRBJ2-7, with no clear D. This CDR3 comprises 16 residues. CDR1 and CDR2 (germline): MDHEN, SYDVKM. The V end was cut by 7 bases, the J end by 3 bases, with 22 bases between. This CDR3 reads CASKPSSVFSYYEQYF. CDR3 DNA sequence: TGTGCCAGCAAACCATCATCGGTATTCTCCTACTACGAGCAGTACTTC.

The rearrangement joins TRBV7-2 to TRBJ1-2; D may be TRBD1 (6 bases). Germline V gene lookup returns CDR1 SGHTA and CDR2 FQGNSA. Trimming cost V 4 bases and J 4 bases, with 16 bases left between them. The CDR3 length is 15 residues. Here the CDR3 reads CASSSPQQGSYGYTF. CDR3 DNA sequence: TGTGCCAGCAGCTCCCCCCAGCAGGGGTCCTATGGCTACACCTTC.

The chain employs TRBV19 and TRBJ2-7; D perhaps matches TRBD2 (7 bases). V shed 4 bases and J shed 3 bases, with 19 bases lying between them. This CDR3 is built from 16 residues. CDR1 LNHDA and CDR2 SQIVND come from the germline V gene (reference sequence). This CDR3 is CASSTLRGPRGYEQYF. The CDR3 nucleotides are TGTGCCAGTAGTACATTGCGGGGGCCTAGAGGCTACGAGCAGTACTTC.

The V and J genes are TRBV11-2 and TRBJ2-5; D uncertain. The DNA end lines up better with TRBJ2-7; the J call may be wrong. The CDR3 covers 14 residues. Germline V gene data show CDR1 as SGHAT and CDR2 as FQNNGV. The CDR3 DNA is TGTGCCAGCAGCTTAATGTCACAGACCTACGAGCAGTACTTC. Translation: CASSLMSQTYEQYF.

The genes are TRBV28 and TRBJ2-7; 9 bases fit TRBD2. Germline lookup yields CDR1 MDHEN and CDR2 SYDVKM. V trimming: 7 bases; J trimming: 5 bases; junction bases outside the gene matches: 18. This CDR3 contains 17 residues. This chain's CDR3 is CASKSGGGAGKKDEQYF. The CDR3 coding sequence is TGTGCCAGCAAGTCGGGCGGGGGGGCCGGGAAAAAGGACGAGCAGTACTTC.